One and the same sample provided the 6 T cell receptor beta chains below, sequenced in a study of blood T cell repertoires in COVID-19. Sequencing was performed with immunoSEQ multiplex PCR; in TCRdb, only in-frame clones are kept and a portion is missing. The sample has under 150,000 clones, roughly 79% seen once. Sequencing input: peripheral blood. These receptors were collected from a human donor in a cohort sampled during active COVID-19.

Many counts were recorded for this clone. The chain recombines TRBV7-9 with TRBJ2-5; D might be TRBD1 (6 bases). From germline, CDR1 is SEHNR and CDR2 FQNEAQ (reference sequence). Trimming shortened V by 2 bases and J by 9 bases, and 16 bases separated the two germline ends. The CDR3 is made up of 14 amino acids. CDR3 bases: TGTGCCAGCAGCTTACGACCGCCGAAGGGGGCCCAGTACTTC. Translated, it gives CASSLRPPKGAQYF.

The CDR3 sequence: CASSLSETGANSPLHF. CDR3 coding DNA: TGTGCCAGCAGCTTAAGCGAGACAGGCGCCAATTCACCCCTCCACTTT. The chain has TRBV7-9 and TRBJ1-6; D may be TRBD1 (6 bases). Per germline, CDR1 SEHNR and CDR2 FQNEAQ (reference sequence). V dropped 2 bases and J dropped 7 bases, with 15 bases sitting between them. The length of the CDR3 is 16 residues.

The V gene is TRBV11-2, the J gene TRBJ1-3; TRBD1 is a possible D gene (5 bases). Trimming took off 4 bases at V and 2 bases at J, with 9 bases between the two ends. CDR3 length: 14 amino acids. CDR1 and CDR2 from the germline V gene are SGHAT and FQNNGV. The CDR3 coding sequence is TGTGCCAGCAGCTACGGGGGGGCTGGAAACACCATATATTTT. It translates to CASSYGGAGNTIYF.

This clone was seen only once. The V call is TRBV5-1, the J call TRBJ1-4; possible D gene TRBD1, 5 bases. Trimming removed 4 bases from V and 6 bases from J, with 10 bases in between. The CDR3 contains 13 residues. CDR1 SGHRS and CDR2 YFSETQ come from the germline V gene. The CDR3 DNA follows: TGCGCCAGCAGCCCGGGGGGAGATGAAAAACTGTTTTTT. As protein: CASSPGGDEKLFF. The whole variable domain, filled in from reference TRBV5-1 and TRBJ1-4, reads KAGVTQTPRYLIKTRGQQVTLSCSPISGHRSVSWYQQTPGQGLQFLFEYFSETQRNKGNFPGRFSGRQFSNSRSEMNVSTLELGDSALYLCASSPGGDEKLFFGSGTQLSVL.

The V and J genes are TRBV19 and TRBJ2-7, with TRBD1 matching 7 bases. CDR1 and CDR2 (germline): LNHDA, SQIVND (reference sequence). V gave up 7 bases and J gave up 5 bases; unmatched junction bases: 11. The CDR3 runs 14 residues. As DNA, the CDR3 is TGTGCCAGTAACGAGGGACAGCTATCGGACGAGCAGTACTTC. This encodes CASNEGQLSDEQYF.

The J gene is TRBJ1-2, the V gene TRBV27; 8 bases line up with TRBD1. The J segment lost 1 base and the V segment lost 5 bases, leaving 9 bases of the junction unmatched. The CDR3 has 16 amino acids. CDR1 MNHEY and CDR2 SMNVEV come from the germline V gene (reference sequence). DNA for the CDR3: TGTGCCAGCAGTCCCATGAGTGGACAGGGTAACTATGGCTACACCTTC. This sequence encodes CASSPMSGQGNYGYTF.